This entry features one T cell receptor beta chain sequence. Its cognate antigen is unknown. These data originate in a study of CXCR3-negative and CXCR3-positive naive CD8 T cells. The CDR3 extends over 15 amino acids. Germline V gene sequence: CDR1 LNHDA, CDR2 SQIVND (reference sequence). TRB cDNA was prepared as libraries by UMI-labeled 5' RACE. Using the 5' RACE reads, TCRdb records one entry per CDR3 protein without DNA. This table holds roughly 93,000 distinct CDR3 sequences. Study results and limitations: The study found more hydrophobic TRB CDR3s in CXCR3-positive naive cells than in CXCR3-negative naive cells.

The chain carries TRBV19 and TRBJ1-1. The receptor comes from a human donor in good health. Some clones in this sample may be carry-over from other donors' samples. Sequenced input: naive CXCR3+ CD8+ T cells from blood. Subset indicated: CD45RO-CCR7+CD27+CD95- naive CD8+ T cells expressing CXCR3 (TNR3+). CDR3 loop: CASGSMGNMNTEAFF.